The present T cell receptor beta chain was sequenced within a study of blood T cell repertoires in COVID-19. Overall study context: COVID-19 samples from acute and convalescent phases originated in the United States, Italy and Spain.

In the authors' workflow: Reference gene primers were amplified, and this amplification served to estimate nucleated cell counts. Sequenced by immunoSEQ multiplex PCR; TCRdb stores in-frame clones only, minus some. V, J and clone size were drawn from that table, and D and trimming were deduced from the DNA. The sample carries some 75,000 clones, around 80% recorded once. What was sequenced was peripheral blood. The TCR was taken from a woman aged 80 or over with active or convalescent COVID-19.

CDR3 nucleotide sequence: TGTGCCAGCAGCCCGGGGGGCCGAGCCAGGGAGCAGTTCTTC. Protein sequence: CASSPGGRAREQFF. This sequence joins TRBV5-6 and TRBJ2-1, with a tentative D call TRBD2 (7 bases). This CDR3 has 14 residues. V was clipped by 4 bases and J by 10 bases, with 18 bases between them. The germline V gene encodes CDR1 SGHDT and CDR2 YYEEEE.